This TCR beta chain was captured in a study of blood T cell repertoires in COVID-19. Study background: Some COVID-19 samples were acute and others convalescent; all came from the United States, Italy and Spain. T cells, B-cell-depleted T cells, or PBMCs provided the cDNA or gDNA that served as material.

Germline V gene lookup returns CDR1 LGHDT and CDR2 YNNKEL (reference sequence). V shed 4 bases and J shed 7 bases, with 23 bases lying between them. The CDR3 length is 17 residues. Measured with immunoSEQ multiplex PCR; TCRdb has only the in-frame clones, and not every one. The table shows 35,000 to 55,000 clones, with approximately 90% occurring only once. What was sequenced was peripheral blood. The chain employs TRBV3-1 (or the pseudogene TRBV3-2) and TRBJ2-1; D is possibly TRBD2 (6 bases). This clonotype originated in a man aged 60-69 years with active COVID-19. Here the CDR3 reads CASSLKVGREGGNEQFF. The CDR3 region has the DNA TGTGCCAGCAGCCTGAAAGTCGGGCGGGAAGGTGGGAATGAGCAGTTCTTC.